A single sample is the source of the 19 T cell receptor beta chains below, sequenced in a study of cytomegalovirus exposure and HLA in healthy donors. Data came from immunoSEQ multiplex PCR; TCRdb stores just in-frame clones and leaves some out. The sample carries 150,000 to 200,000 clones, about 82% recorded once. The sample taken for sequencing was PBMCs. These receptors all come from a man under 40 in good health and CMV-seropositive.

V is TRBV10-3 and J is TRBJ2-7; D remains ambiguous. The ends were cut back, 0 bases at V and 6 bases at J, with 3 bases in the middle. Germline lookup yields CDR1 ENHRY and CDR2 SYGVKD. The length of the CDR3 is 11 residues. DNA for the CDR3: TGTGCCATCAGTGAGTCTCTCGAGCAGTACTTC. Its translation: CAISESLEQYF.

The rearrangement uses TRBV5-1 and TRBJ2-3, with D tentatively TRBD2 (5 bases). The CDR3 loop spans 15 amino acids. Trimming took off 4 bases at V and 1 base at J, with 13 bases between the two ends. Germline CDR1 is SGHRS and CDR2 is YFSETQ. In DNA, the CDR3 is TGCGCCAGCAGCCCCCGGACGGAGGGCACAGATACGCAGTATTTT. Its protein is CASSPRTEGTDTQYF.

This rearrangement joins TRBV9 to TRBJ2-2; 11 nucleotides match TRBD1. The germline V gene has CDR1 SGDLS and CDR2 YYNGEE. The CDR3 has 17 residues. Germline trimming cut 1 base from V and 3 bases from J; bases unmatched to any gene: 5. CDR3 residues: CASSVTPGQGDTGELFF. The CDR3 coding sequence is TGTGCCAGCAGCGTAACCCCGGGACAGGGGGACACCGGGGAGCTGTTTTTT. Full variable domain (rest looked up from reference TRBV9 and TRBJ2-2): DSGVTQTPKHLITATGQRVTLRCSPRSGDLSVYWYQQSLDQGLQFLIQYYNGEERAKGNILERFSAQQFPDLHSELNLSSLELGDSALYFCASSVTPGQGDTGELFFGEGSRLTVL.

This clone was counted many times. The rearrangement uses TRBV2 and TRBJ1-5; TRBD1 agrees at 9 bases. Germline V gene lookup returns CDR1 SNHLY and CDR2 FYNNEI. Trimming at V came to 4 bases and at J to 4 bases, leaving 2 bases not matched to a gene. This CDR3 region has 14 residues. The DNA for the CDR3 is TGTGCCAGCAGTGTCGACAGGGGGAATCAGCCCCAGCATTTT. Translating gives CASSVDRGNQPQHF.

This chain uses TRBV10-3 with TRBJ2-1; D perhaps matches TRBD1 (5 bases). Looked up from germline, CDR1 is ENHRY and CDR2 is SYGVKD. The V and J ends lost 4 bases and 6 bases respectively, with 13 bases between them. The CDR3 runs 14 residues. Here the CDR3 DNA reads TGTGCCATCAGTGTAGGACAATGGGGCAATGAGCAGTTCTTC. This gives the protein CAISVGQWGNEQFF.

The rearrangement links TRBV7-9 to TRBJ1-6; 10 nucleotides match TRBD1. V lost 2 bases and J lost 6; bases outside the gene matches: 1. Germline V CDR1 and CDR2: SEHNR, FQNEAQ (reference sequence). The CDR3 has 15 amino acids. CDR3 sequence: CASSLRDRGNSPLHF. For the CDR3, the DNA is TGTGCCAGCAGCTTAAGGGACAGGGGTAATTCACCCCTCCACTTT.

This chain uses TRBV7-3 with TRBJ2-4; no clear D gene. The germline gives CDR1 SGHTA, CDR2 FQGTGA. This CDR3 spans 12 amino acids. Trimming pared 2 bases from V and 15 bases from J, leaving 14 bases between. The CDR3 spells CASSLWPKPLYF. In DNA form, the CDR3 reads TGTGCCAGCAGCTTATGGCCCAAACCATTGTACTTC.

V is TRBV29-1 and J is TRBJ1-2; 9 bases fit TRBD1. J gave up 3 bases and V 1 base, and 9 bases lay outside the gene matches. Germline V gene lookup returns CDR1 SQVTM and CDR2 ANQGSEA. The CDR3 consists of 16 residues. CDR3 amino acids: CSVEAIQGAPHYGYTF. The CDR3 region has the DNA TGCAGCGTTGAAGCGATACAGGGGGCGCCTCACTATGGCTACACCTTC.

Regarding this clone: The same CDR3 also results from other DNA sequences found in this sample. The V gene is TRBV5-1, the J gene TRBJ1-2, with TRBD1 identical over 8 bases. After removal of 0 bases from V and 7 bases from J, the junction contained 2 bases not matched to a gene. Germline CDR1 is SGHRS and CDR2 is YFSETQ. CDR3 size: 13 residues. The chain's CDR3 is CASSLDRGSGYTF. The CDR3 DNA follows: TGCGCCAGCAGCTTGGACAGGGGGAGTGGCTACACCTTC.

The chain recombines TRBV13 with TRBJ1-1; 8 bases are shared with TRBD1. The CDR3 has 14 amino acids. V dropped 8 bases and J dropped 3; count of bases not matched to a gene: 8. Looked up from germline, CDR1 is PRHDT and CDR2 is FYEKMQ (reference sequence). The CDR3 spells CASRPGGEDTEAFF. In DNA form, the CDR3 reads TGTGCCAGCCGACCAGGGGGCGAGGACACTGAAGCTTTCTTT.

V gene TRBV10-1 combines with J gene TRBJ2-2; tentatively, D is TRBD2 (5 bases). There are 14 residues in the CDR3. V was pared by 2 bases and J by 6 bases, with 10 bases between. Germline-derived CDR1 and CDR2 are WNHNN and SYGVQD (reference sequence). CDR3: CASSEIKRAGELFF. In nucleotides, the CDR3 is TGCGCCAGCAGTGAGATTAAGAGGGCCGGGGAGCTGTTTTTT.

The table lists this clone with a few counts. This chain uses TRBV6-5 with TRBJ2-7, with D possibly matching TRBD2 (6 bases). The CDR3 runs 13 residues. The V gene's germline CDR1 is MNHEY and CDR2 SVGAGI. V dropped 5 bases and J dropped 2 bases, with 10 bases sitting between them. The CDR3 sequence is CASSAGPPYEQYF. CDR3 DNA sequence: TGTGCCAGCAGTGCGGGGCCCCCCTACGAGCAGTACTTC.

The rearrangement links TRBV4-3 to TRBJ2-6, with D unresolved. The CDR3 extends over 16 amino acids. Germline-derived CDR1 and CDR2 are LGHNA and YSLEER. V was pared by 0 bases and J by 4 bases, with 10 bases between. The CDR3 region has the DNA TGCGCCAGCAGCCAAGAGGGCCCGAGCGGGGCCAACGTCCTGACTTTC. Translation: CASSQEGPSGANVLTF.

The genes are TRBV19 and TRBJ2-4; maybe TRBD1 (5 bases). Trimming pared 8 bases from V and 8 bases from J, leaving 16 bases between. CDR1 and CDR2 from the germline V gene are LNHDA and SQIVND (reference sequence). The CDR3 is 13 residues long. CDR3: CASAWGPRDIQYF. Written as DNA, the CDR3 is TGTGCCAGTGCATGGGGCCCCCGCGACATTCAGTACTTC.

V usage is TRBV15 and J usage is TRBJ1-1, with D possibly being TRBD1 (6 bases). The V and J ends lost 0 bases and 5 bases respectively, with 16 bases between them. The CDR3 loop spans 16 amino acids. Germline V lookup: CDR1 LNHNV, CDR2 YYDKDF (reference sequence). The CDR3 DNA is TGTGCCACCAGCAGAGATTGGGGACAAGGGGGAACTGAAGCTTTCTTT. Protein: CATSRDWGQGGTEAFF. Together with reference TRBV15 and TRBJ1-1, the CDR3 gives the full variable domain: DAMVIQNPRYQVTQFGKPVTLSCSQTLNHNVMYWYQQKSSQAPKLLFHYYDKDFNNEADTPDNFQSRRPNTSFCFLDIRSPGLGDTAMYLCATSRDWGQGGTEAFFGQGTRLTVV.

The rearrangement joins TRBV27 to TRBJ2-1; D gene unclear. This CDR3 comprises 13 residues. Germline CDR1 MNHEY, CDR2 SMNVEV (reference sequence). The V and J ends lost 6 bases and 5 bases respectively, with 11 bases between them. CDR3 amino acids: CASSTWAHNEQFF. CDR3 nucleotide sequence: TGTGCCAGCAGCACATGGGCCCACAATGAGCAGTTCTTC.

The CDR3 coding sequence is TGTGCCAGCAGCTTAGCGGGGGGCTCCTACGAGCAGTACTTC. This encodes CASSLAGGSYEQYF. The V gene is TRBV7-3, the J gene TRBJ2-7; 8 bases agree with TRBD2. V dropped 2 bases and J dropped 0; count of bases not matched to a gene: 0. This CDR3 has 14 residues. Germline CDR1 SGHTA, CDR2 FQGTGA.

This rearrangement joins TRBV4-1 to TRBJ2-1; TRBD2 aligns across 11 bases. The CDR3 sequence is 16 residues long. Germline V lookup: CDR1 MGHRA, CDR2 YSYEKL. V shed 3 bases and J 0 bases; nucleotides not matched to a gene: 1. CDR3: CASSHLAGGSYNEQFF. The DNA of the CDR3 is TGCGCCAGCAGCCACCTAGCGGGGGGCTCCTACAATGAGCAGTTCTTC.

The genes are TRBV9 and TRBJ2-7; TRBD1 matches 11 bases. The CDR3 has 16 amino acids. With V trimmed by 0 bases and J by 3 bases, 5 bases remained unmatched. Germline V lookup: CDR1 SGDLS, CDR2 YYNGEE. This chain's CDR3 is CASSVAPGQGVYEQYF. The CDR3 region has the DNA TGTGCCAGCAGCGTAGCTCCGGGACAGGGGGTCTACGAGCAGTACTTC. Filled out from reference TRBV9 and TRBJ2-7, the complete variable domain reads DSGVTQTPKHLITATGQRVTLRCSPRSGDLSVYWYQQSLDQGLQFLIQYYNGEERAKGNILERFSAQQFPDLHSELNLSSLELGDSALYFCASSVAPGQGVYEQYFGPGTRLTVT.